This entry describes one TCR beta chain. Its antigen is as yet unknown. The data were obtained in a study of cytomegalovirus exposure and HLA in healthy donors. Study at large: Both the 100 to 150 validation repertoires and the roughly 700 first-cohort repertoires used the same platform, as reported by a later analysis.

The validation cohort, a group of 120 or so subjects, included the donors and was separate from the roughly 670-subject first cohort. Overall study findings and caveats: The tendency of first-cohort TCR clusters to co-occur in the 120 or so validation repertoires was the finding of a later analysis. The majority of TCR sequences were rare, yet some public TCRs appeared in many donors.

Measured with immunoSEQ multiplex PCR; TCRdb has only the in-frame clones, and not every one. The sample holds around 70,000 clones, around 95% seen once. After removal of 8 bases from V and 2 bases from J, the junction contained 5 bases not matched to a gene. Germline V gene data show CDR1 as MDHEN and CDR2 as SYDVKM. CDR3 size: 13 residues. This sequence was found in a man younger than 35 in good health and CMV-seronegative. Sequencing used PBMCs. This sequence joins TRBV28 and TRBJ2-7; 8 nucleotides match TRBD2. The DNA for the CDR3 is TGTGCCAGCTCGCAGCGGGGGACCTACGAGCAGTACTTC. This encodes CASSQRGTYEQYF.